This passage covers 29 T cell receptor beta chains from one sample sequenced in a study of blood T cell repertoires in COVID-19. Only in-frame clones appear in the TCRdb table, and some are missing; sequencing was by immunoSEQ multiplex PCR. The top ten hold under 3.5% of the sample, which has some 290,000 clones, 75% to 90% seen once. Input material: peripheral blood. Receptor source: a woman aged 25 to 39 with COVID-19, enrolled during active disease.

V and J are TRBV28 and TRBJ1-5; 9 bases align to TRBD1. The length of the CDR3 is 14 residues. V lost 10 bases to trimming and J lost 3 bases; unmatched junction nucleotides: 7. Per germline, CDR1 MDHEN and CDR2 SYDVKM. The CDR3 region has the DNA TGTGCCATTCAGACAGGGGGGCCCAATCAGCCCCAGCATTTT. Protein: CAIQTGGPNQPQHF.

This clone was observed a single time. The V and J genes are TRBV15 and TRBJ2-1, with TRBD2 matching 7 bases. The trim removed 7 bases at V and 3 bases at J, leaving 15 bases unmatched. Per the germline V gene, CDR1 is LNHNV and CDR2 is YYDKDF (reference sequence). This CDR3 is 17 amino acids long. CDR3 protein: CATNAAGWEGGYNEQFF. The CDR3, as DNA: TGTGCCACCAACGCGGCGGGTTGGGAGGGAGGCTACAATGAGCAGTTCTTC.

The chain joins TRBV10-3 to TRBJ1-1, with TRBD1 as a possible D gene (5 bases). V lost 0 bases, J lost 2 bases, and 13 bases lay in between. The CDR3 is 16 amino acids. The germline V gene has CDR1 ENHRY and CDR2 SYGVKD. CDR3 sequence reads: CAISESIMGGNTEAFF. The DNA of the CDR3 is TGTGCCATCAGTGAGTCGATAATGGGGGGAAACACTGAAGCTTTCTTT.

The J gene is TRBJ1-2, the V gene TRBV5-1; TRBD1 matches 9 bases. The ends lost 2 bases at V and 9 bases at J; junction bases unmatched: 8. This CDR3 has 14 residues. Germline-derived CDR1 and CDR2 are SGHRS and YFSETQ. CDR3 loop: CASSLQGAPSSYTF. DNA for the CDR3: TGCGCCAGCAGCTTACAGGGGGCCCCCTCAAGCTACACCTTC. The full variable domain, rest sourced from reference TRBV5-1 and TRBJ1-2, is KAGVTQTPRYLIKTRGQQVTLSCSPISGHRSVSWYQQTPGQGLQFLFEYFSETQRNKGNFPGRFSGRQFSNSRSEMNVSTLELGDSALYLCASSLQGAPSSYTFGSGTRLTVV.

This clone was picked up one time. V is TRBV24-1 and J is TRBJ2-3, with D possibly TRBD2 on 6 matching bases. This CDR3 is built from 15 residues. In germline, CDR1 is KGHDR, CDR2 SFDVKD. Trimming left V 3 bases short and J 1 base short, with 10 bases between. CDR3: CATSDGGLGTDTQYF. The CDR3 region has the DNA TGTGCCACCAGTGATGGGGGACTTGGCACAGATACGCAGTATTTT.

The chain's CDR3 is CASSPLAQGETQYF. CDR3 nucleotide sequence: TGTGCCAGCAGTCCGCTAGCGCAAGGAGAGACCCAGTACTTC. The V and J genes are TRBV6-5 and TRBJ2-5; a weak D match, TRBD2 (6 bases). The length of the CDR3 is 14 residues. CDR1 is MNHEY and CDR2 is SVGAGI in the germline V gene. V lost 5 bases, J lost 4 bases, and 14 bases lay in between.

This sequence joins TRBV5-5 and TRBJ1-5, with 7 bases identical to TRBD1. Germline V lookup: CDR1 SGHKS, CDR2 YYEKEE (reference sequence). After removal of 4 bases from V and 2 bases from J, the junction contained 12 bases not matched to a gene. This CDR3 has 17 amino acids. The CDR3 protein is CASSRSYTGDGNQPQHF. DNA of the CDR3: TGTGCCAGCAGCCGTTCTTACACAGGGGATGGCAATCAGCCCCAGCATTTT.

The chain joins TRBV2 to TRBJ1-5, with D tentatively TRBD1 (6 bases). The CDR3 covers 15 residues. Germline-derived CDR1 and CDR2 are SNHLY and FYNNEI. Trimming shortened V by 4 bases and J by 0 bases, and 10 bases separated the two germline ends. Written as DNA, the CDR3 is TGTGCCAGCAGTGCCCGGACAGCTAGCAATCAGCCCCAGCATTTT. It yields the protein CASSARTASNQPQHF.

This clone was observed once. CDR3 sequence: CAWKTSFPPSYEQYF. CDR3 nucleotides: TGTGCCTGGAAAACTAGCTTTCCACCCTCCTACGAGCAGTACTTC. This sequence joins TRBV30 and TRBJ2-7; maybe TRBD2 (6 bases). This CDR3 contains 15 residues. Germline values: CDR1 GTSNPN, CDR2 SVGIG (reference sequence). Trimming left V 4 bases short and J 0 bases short, with 16 bases between. The full variable domain, rest sourced from reference TRBV30 and TRBJ2-7, is SQTIHQWPATLVQPVGSPLSLECTVEGTSNPNLYWYRQAAGRGLQLLFYSVGIGQISSEVPQNLSASRPQDRQFILSSKKLLLSDSGFYLCAWKTSFPPSYEQYFGPGTRLTVT.

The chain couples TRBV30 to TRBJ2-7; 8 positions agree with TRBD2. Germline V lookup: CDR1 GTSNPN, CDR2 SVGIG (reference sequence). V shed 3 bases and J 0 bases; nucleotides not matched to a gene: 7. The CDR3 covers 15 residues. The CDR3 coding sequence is TGTGCCTGGAGCGGATCTAGCGGGCTCTCCTACGAGCAGTACTTC. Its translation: CAWSGSSGLSYEQYF.

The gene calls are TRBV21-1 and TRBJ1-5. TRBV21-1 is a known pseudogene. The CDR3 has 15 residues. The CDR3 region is CASSSREWVGEPQHF. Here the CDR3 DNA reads TGTGCCAGCAGCTCCCGGGAATGGGTTGGGGAGCCCCAGCATTTT.

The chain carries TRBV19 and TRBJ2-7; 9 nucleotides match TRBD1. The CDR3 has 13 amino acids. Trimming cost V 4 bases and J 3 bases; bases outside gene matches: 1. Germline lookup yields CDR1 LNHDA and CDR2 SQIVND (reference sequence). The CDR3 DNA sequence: TGTGCCAGTAGTACGACAGGGGGCTACGAGCAGTACTTC. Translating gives CASSTTGGYEQYF. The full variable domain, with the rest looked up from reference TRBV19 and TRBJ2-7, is DGGITQSPKYLFRKEGQNVTLSCEQNLNHDAMYWYRQDPGQGLRLIYYSQIVNDFQKGDIAEGYSVSREKKESFPLTVTSAQKNPTAFYLCASSTTGGYEQYFGPGTRLTVT.

In DNA, the CDR3 is TGCGCCAGCAGCTTGGCCCCAGGGGTTTCACCTGGGGAGCTGTTTTTT. Protein: CASSLAPGVSPGELFF. V is TRBV5-1 and J is TRBJ2-2, with D possibly matching TRBD1 (6 bases). CDR3 length equals 16 residues. The germline V gene has CDR1 SGHRS and CDR2 YFSETQ. Trimming stripped 0 bases from V and 8 bases from J, with 17 bases between.

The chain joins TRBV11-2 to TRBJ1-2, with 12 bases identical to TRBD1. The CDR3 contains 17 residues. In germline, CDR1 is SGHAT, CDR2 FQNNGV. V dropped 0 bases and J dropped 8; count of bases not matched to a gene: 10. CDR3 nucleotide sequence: TGTGCCAGCAGCTTAGATCTCGGGACAGGGGGCGCGAAAGGCTACACCTTC. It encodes CASSLDLGTGGAKGYTF.

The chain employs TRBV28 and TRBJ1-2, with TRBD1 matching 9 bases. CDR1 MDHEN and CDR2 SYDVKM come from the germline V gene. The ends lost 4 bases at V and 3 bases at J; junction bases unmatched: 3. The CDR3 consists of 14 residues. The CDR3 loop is CASSSTGGYYGYTF. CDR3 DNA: TGTGCCAGCAGTTCGACAGGGGGGTACTATGGCTACACCTTC.

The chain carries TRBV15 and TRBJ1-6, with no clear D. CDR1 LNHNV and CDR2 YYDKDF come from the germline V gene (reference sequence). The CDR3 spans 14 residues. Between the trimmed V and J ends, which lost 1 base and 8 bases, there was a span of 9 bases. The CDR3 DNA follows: TGTGCCACCAGCAGAGCTAATTCGGATTCACCCCTCCACTTT. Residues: CATSRANSDSPLHF.

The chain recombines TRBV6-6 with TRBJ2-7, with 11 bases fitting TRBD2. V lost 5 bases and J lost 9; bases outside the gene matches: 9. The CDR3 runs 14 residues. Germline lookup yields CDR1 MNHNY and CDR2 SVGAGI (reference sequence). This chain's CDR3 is CASSPGTSGLMQYF. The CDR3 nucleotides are TGTGCCAGCAGTCCTGGGACTAGCGGATTGATGCAGTACTTC.

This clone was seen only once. The CDR3 here is CAWGRTGNQPQHF. DNA for the CDR3: TGTGCCTGGGGGAGAACAGGGAACCAGCCCCAGCATTTT. The J gene is TRBJ1-5, the V gene TRBV30; D is perhaps TRBD1 (6 bases). Germline V CDR1 and CDR2: GTSNPN, SVGIG (reference sequence). The CDR3 has 13 residues. The germline V and J ends were trimmed by 5 bases and 7 bases, with 15 bases remaining between them.

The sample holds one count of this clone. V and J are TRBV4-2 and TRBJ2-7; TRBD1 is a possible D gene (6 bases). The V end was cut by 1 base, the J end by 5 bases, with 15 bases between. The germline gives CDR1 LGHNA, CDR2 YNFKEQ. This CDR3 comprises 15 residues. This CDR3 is CASSQGSGESHEQYF. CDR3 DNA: TGTGCCAGCAGCCAAGGCTCAGGGGAAAGCCACGAGCAGTACTTC.

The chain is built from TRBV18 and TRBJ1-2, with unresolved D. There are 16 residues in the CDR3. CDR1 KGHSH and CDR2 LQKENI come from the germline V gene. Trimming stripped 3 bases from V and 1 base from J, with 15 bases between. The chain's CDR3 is CASSPPNERFNYGYTF. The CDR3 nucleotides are TGTGCCAGCTCACCCCCGAATGAGAGGTTTAACTATGGCTACACCTTC.

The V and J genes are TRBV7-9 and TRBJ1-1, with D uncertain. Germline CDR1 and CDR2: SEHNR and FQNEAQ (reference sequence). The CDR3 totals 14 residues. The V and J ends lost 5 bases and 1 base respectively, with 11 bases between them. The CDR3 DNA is TGTGCCAGCAGCCTTCAAGCTGAGAACACTGAAGCTTTCTTT. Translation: CASSLQAENTEAFF.

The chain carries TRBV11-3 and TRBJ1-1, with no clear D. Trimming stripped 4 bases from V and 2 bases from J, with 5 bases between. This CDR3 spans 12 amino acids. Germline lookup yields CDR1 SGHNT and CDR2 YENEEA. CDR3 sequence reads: CASSSRNTEAFF. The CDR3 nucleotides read TGTGCCAGCAGCTCGAGAAACACTGAAGCTTTCTTT.

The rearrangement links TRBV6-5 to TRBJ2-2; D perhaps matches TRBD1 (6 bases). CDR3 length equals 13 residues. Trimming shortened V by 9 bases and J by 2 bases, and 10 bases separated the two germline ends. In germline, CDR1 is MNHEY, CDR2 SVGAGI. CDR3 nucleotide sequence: TGTGCCAGTAGGACAGTCAACACCGGGGAGCTGTTTTTT. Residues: CASRTVNTGELFF.

CDR3 coding DNA: TGTGCCAGCAGCCAAGATACCCTAGCGGGAAGGCTAGGGACGCAGTATTTT. Protein sequence: CASSQDTLAGRLGTQYF. The chain combines TRBV14 with TRBJ2-3, with 9 bases lining up with TRBD2. J was trimmed by 9 bases and V by 0 bases; bases with no gene match: 13. Germline V gene data show CDR1 as SGHDN and CDR2 as FVKESK. The CDR3 totals 17 residues.

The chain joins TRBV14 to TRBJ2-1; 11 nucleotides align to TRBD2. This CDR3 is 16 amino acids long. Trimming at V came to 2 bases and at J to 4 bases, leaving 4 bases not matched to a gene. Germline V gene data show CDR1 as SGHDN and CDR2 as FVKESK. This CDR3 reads CASSQLAGGPYNEQFF. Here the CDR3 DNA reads TGTGCCAGCAGCCAATTAGCGGGAGGGCCTTACAATGAGCAGTTCTTC.

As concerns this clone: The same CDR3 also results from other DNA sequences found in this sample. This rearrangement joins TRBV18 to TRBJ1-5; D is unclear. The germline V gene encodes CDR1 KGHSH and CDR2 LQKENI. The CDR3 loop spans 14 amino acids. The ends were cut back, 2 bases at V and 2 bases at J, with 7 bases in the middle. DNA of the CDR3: TGTGCCAGCTCACCAGGCGGGGGCAATCAGCCCCAGCATTTT. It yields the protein CASSPGGGNQPQHF.

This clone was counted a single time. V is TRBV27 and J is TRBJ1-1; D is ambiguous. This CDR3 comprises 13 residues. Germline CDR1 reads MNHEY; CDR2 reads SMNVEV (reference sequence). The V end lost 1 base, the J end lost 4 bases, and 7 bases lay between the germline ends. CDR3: CASSLYRVTEAFF. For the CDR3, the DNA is TGTGCCAGCAGTTTATACAGAGTCACTGAAGCTTTCTTT.

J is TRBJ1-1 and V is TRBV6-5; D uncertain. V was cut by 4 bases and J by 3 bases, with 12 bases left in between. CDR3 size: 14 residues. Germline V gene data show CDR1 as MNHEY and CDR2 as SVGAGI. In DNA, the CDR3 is TGTGCCAGCAGTTCACCTTCGGTAGACACTGAAGCTTTCTTT. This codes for CASSSPSVDTEAFF.

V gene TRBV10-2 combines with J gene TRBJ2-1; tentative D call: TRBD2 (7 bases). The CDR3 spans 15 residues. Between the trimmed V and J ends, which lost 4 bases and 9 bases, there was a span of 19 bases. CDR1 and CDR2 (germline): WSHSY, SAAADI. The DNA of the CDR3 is TGCGCCAGCAGTGGAGGGGGGAGGGTTTTTAGTGAGCAGTTCTTC. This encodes CASSGGGRVFSEQFF.